The rows below give T cell receptor beta chains drawn from one sample of a study of identical twins. One entry per CDR3 protein results from TCRdb running MiXCR on the 5' RACE reads. The data contain about 720,000 distinct CDR3 sequences, 8.6% of them singletons. These data were also reused for a study on yellow fever vaccine responses in identical twins.

Sequenced sample: PBMCs. The source of these receptors is a woman aged 18-35 years in good health. The CDR3 runs from the conserved cysteine through the conserved F or W. Size is omitted from some rows. Given values are once, few, many or a class for expanded clones.

>-|TRBV29-1|TRBJ1-2
CSVRAGGHGYTF
>few|TRBV7-2|TRBJ1-2
CASSLISPPGGYGYTF
>-|TRBV6-5|TRBJ2-7
CASSYSIQVGEQYF
>-|TRBV4-3|TRBJ2-7
CASSAGAGLAGGQIYEQYF
>-|TRBV27|TRBJ1-2
CASSLSPNYGYTF
>-|TRBV4-3|TRBJ2-1
CASSQDSTISGYHNEQFF
>many|TRBV7-2|TRBJ2-7
CASSLYWTSIHEQYF
>-|TRBV7-9|TRBJ1-2
CASSVRQSFDYGYTF
>many|TRBV29-1|TRBJ2-7
CSVEYPGTGIYEQYF
>-|TRBV6-1|TRBJ2-7
CASRKLAGSVEQYF
>many|TRBV5-1|TRBJ2-5
CASSPSKETQYF
>few|TRBV25-1|TRBJ2-7
CASSDPTDAIYEQYF
>many|TRBV12-3/TRBV12-4|TRBJ2-7
CASSLNPYEQYF
>many|TRBV5-1|TRBJ2-1
CASRHTVGDEQFF
>many|TRBV12-3/TRBV12-4|TRBJ2-5
CASSRGVDLETQYF
>many|TRBV12-3/TRBV12-4|TRBJ2-7
CASSSGFSEQYF
>few|TRBV7-2|TRBJ2-2
CASSLLTMNTGELFF
>many|TRBV27|TRBJ2-7
CASRDRGSSYEQYF
>-|TRBV7-2|TRBJ2-2
CASSYGIYTGELFF
>many|TRBV9|TRBJ2-7
CASSAGQGAPFDEQYF
>few|TRBV7-2|TRBJ2-7
CASRLGGGSWEQYF
>few|TRBV7-9|TRBJ2-5
CASRSRASEETQYF
>few|TRBV21-1|TRBJ2-1
CASSKAVSVSSYNEQFF
>few|TRBV6-5|TRBJ2-3
CASSYQGRDTQYF
>few|TRBV28|TRBJ1-2
CASSLSSGQAKF
>few|TRBV6-2/TRBV6-3|TRBJ2-7
CASSPLGSYFEQYF
>-|TRBV25-1|TRBJ2-7
CASNPGQGRSYEQYF
>-|TRBV10-3|TRBJ2-7
CAISVETYEQYF
>-|TRBV6-1|TRBJ2-1
CASSLRKGTSGNEQFF
>-|TRBV5-1|TRBJ1-1
CASSVDHEGTEAFF
>few|TRBV29-1|TRBJ2-7
CSVGAGGDHEQYF
>many|TRBV4-3|TRBJ2-5
CASSRGTGGSQETQYF
>few|TRBV25-1|TRBJ2-2
CASSGIQGRTGELFF
>-|TRBV28|TRBJ2-5
CASSLTTGGETQYF
>few|TRBV14|TRBJ2-7
CASSHSGGYEQYF
>few|TRBV20-1|TRBJ2-7
CSAQPPGGVSSEQYF
>many|TRBV6-1|TRBJ2-1
CASSPGLAWGEQFF
>-|TRBV28|TRBJ1-5
CASSLSGSGQPQHF
>many|TRBV12-3/TRBV12-4|TRBJ1-2
CAISGLLNGYTF
>few|TRBV6-1|TRBJ1-5
CAINAGAKGQPQHF
>-|TRBV11-1|TRBJ2-3
CAGTPHRGGRLRSTDTQYF
>few|TRBV7-9|TRBJ2-2
CASTKRDRTGELFF
>few|TRBV18|TRBJ2-7
CASSAGQGFSYEQYF
>-|TRBV6-1|TRBJ2-3
CASSGRTGRDTQYF
>few|TRBV4-3|TRBJ2-2
CASSQNMGLAGAIRELFF
>-|TRBV29-1|TRBJ2-7
CSVESVTYEQYF
>-|TRBV4-1|TRBJ2-1
CASSQVNQGTSGVGEQFF
>few|TRBV4-3|TRBJ2-1
CASSQEGRGQYNEQFF
>few|TRBV7-9|TRBJ2-5
CASSPAGSGGLQETQYF
>-|TRBV10-3|TRBJ2-7
CAISDFQGRSYEQYF
>-|TRBV10-3|TRBJ2-1
CAISEGGPRSGEQFF
>many|TRBV12-3/TRBV12-4|TRBJ2-5
CASSFRGGQETQYF
>few|TRBV5-1|TRBJ1-4
CASSLDRVEEKLFF
>few|TRBV7-2|TRBJ2-5
CASSLDPARETQYF
>few|TRBV10-3|TRBJ2-7
CAISSSSVGEQYF
>few|TRBV5-1|TRBJ2-7
CASSLTDQLYEQYF
>-|TRBV29-1|TRBJ2-7
CSVGEITYEQYF
>few|TRBV7-2|TRBJ2-7
CASSSSSGRVEQYF
>-|TRBV6-1|TRBJ1-4
CASNTRGNGEKLFF